This T cell receptor beta chain was obtained from a study of human T cells and chemical hapten exposure. There are many counts of this clonotype. In TCRdb, the RACE reads were re-called with MiXCR into one record per CDR3 protein. The sample consists of approximately 52,000 distinct CDR3 sequences, 9.4% of them appearing once. As to time point: pre-sensitization, week 0. Indicated treatment: therapeutic diphenylcyclopropenone sensitization with weekly scalp DPC. Germline assignment: CDR1 PRHDT and CDR2 FYEKMQ (reference sequence). The CDR3 runs to 13 residues. V was trimmed by 5 bases and J by 5 bases, leaving 12 bases between them.

The chain combines TRBV13 with TRBJ2-5, with D unresolved. The TCR originated in a woman in her forties with alopecia areata. Some clones in this sample may be carry-over from other donors' samples. Sequencing used whole blood, obtained in connection with sensitization to the hapten diphenylcyclopropenone (DPC). The CDR3 reads CASSPRNRETQYF. The CDR3 DNA is TGTGCCAGCAGCCCGCGGAACCGGGAGACCCAGTACTTC.